This TCR beta chain was sequenced for a study of blood T cell repertoires in COVID-19. About the study: There were acute and convalescent COVID-19 samples, and they came from the United States, Italy and Spain.

Germline CDR1 reads MNHEY; CDR2 reads SVGEGT. Germline trimming cut 6 bases from V and 0 bases from J; bases unmatched to any gene: 13. The CDR3 has 18 amino acids. Authors' data handling: Scientists estimated how many nucleated cells there were by amplifying reference gene primers. TCRdb keeps only in-frame clones here, not all; method: immunoSEQ multiplex PCR. V and J calls and clone size are those listed in that table; D and trimming were worked out from the DNA. The table has approximately 330,000 clones, roughly 90% seen once. This TCR came from a woman aged 35 to 49 with COVID-19, enrolled during active disease. The sequenced sample consisted of peripheral blood. The genes are TRBV6-2 or TRBV6-3 and TRBJ2-7, with 11 bases lining up with TRBD2. This CDR3 is CASSYGGRGTSGSYEQYF. In DNA form, the CDR3 reads TGTGCCAGCAGCTATGGAGGTCGCGGGACTAGCGGCTCCTACGAGCAGTACTTC.